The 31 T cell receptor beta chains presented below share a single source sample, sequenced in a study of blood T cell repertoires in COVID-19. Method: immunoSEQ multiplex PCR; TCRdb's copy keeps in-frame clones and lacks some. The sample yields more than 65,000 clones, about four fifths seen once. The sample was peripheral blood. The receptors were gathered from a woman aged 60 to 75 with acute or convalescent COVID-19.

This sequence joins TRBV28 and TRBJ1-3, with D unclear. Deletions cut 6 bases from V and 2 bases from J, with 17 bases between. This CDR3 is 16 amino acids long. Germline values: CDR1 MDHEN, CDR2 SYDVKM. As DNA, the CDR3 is TGTGCCAGCAGGAGAGCGGCCGAACTAGCTGGAAACACCATATATTTT. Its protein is CASRRAAELAGNTIYF.

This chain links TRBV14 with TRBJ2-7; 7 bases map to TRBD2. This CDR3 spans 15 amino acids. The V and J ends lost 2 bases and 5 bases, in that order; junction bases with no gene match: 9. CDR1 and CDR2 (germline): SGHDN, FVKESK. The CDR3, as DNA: TGTGCCAGCAGCCAAACCTCTGGGGGGGGGAACGAGCAGTACTTC. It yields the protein CASSQTSGGGNEQYF.

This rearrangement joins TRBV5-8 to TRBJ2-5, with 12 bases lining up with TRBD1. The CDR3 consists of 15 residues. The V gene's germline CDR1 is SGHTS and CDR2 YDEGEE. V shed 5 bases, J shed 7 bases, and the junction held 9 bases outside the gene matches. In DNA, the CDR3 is TGTGCCAGCAGGTCAGGGACAGGGGGCTTAGGGACCCAGTACTTC. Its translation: CASRSGTGGLGTQYF.

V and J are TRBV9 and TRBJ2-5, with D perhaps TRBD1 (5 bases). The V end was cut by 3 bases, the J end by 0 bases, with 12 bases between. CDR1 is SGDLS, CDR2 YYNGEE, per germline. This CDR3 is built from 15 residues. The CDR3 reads CASSADMGYQETQYF. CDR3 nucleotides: TGTGCCAGCAGCGCGGACATGGGGTACCAAGAGACCCAGTACTTC.

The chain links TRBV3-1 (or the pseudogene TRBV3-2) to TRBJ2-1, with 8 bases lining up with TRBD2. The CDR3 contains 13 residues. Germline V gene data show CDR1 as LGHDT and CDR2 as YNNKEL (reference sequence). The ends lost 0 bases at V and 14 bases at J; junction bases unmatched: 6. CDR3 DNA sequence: TGTGCCAGCAGCCAAGATACTAGCGGTCTAAAGTTCTTC. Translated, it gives CASSQDTSGLKFF.

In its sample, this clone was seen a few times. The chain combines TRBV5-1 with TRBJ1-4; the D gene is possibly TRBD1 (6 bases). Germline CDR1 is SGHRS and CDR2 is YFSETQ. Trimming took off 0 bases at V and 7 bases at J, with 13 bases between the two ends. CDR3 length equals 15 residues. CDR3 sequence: CASSLATGSGEKLFF. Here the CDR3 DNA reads TGCGCCAGCAGCTTGGCCACAGGGTCCGGTGAAAAACTGTTTTTT.

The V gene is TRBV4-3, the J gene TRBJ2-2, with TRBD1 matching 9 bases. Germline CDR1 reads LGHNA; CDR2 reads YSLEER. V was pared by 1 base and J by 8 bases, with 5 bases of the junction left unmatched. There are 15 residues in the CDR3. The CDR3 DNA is TGCGCCAGCAGCCAAGTCGGGACAGGGTCTGGGGAGCTGTTTTTT. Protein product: CASSQVGTGSGELFF.

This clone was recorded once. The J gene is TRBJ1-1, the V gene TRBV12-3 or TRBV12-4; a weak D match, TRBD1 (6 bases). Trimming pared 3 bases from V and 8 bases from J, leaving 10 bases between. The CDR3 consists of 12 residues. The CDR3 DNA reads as TGTGCCAGCAGTTTCAGTGGACAGGAAGCTTTCTTT. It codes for CASSFSGQEAFF.

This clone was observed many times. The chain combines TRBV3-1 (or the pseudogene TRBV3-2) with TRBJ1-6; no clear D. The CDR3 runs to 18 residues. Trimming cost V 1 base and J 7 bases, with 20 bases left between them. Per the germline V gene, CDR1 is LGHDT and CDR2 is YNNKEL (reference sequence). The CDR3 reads CASSQVPGFGVGNSPLHF. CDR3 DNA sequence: TGTGCCAGCAGCCAAGTCCCTGGCTTCGGGGTAGGCAATTCACCCCTCCACTTT.

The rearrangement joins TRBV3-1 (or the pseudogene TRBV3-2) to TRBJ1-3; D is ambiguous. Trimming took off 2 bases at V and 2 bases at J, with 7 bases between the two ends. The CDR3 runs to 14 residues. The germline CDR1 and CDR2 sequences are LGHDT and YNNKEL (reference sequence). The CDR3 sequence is CASSQSSAGNTIYF. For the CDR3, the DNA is TGTGCCAGCAGCCAATCTTCGGCTGGAAACACCATATATTTT.

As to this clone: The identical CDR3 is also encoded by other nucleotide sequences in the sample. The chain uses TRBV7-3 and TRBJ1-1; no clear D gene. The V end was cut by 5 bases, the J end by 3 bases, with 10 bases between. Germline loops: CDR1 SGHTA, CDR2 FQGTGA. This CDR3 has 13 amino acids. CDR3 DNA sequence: TGTGCCAGCAGCCTCTCGGGTGACACTGAAGCTTTCTTT. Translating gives CASSLSGDTEAFF.

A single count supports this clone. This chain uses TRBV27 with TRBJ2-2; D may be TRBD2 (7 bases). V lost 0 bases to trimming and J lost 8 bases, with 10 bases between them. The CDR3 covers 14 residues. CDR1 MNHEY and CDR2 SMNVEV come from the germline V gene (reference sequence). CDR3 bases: TGTGCCAGCAGTTTATCGGGGGGGGCAGGGGAGCTGTTTTTT. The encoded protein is CASSLSGGAGELFF.

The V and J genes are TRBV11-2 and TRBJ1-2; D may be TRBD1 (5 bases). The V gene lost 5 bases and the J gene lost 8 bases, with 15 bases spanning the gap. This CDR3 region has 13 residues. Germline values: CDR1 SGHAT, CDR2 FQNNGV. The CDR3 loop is CASSRFGGDGYTF. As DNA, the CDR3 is TGTGCCAGCAGCCGGTTCGGGGGGGACGGCTACACCTTC.

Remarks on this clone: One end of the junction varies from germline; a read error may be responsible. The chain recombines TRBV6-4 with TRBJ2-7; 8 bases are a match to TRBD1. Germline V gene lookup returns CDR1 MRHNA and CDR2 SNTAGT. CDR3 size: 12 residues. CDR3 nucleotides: TGTGCCAGCAGTGACTCCGGACAGGACAGGGACTTC. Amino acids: CASSDSGQDRDF.

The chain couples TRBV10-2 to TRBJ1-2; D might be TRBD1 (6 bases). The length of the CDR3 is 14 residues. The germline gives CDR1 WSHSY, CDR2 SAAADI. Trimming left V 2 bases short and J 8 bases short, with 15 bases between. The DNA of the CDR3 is TGCGCCAGCAGTGAGCGGGGGGCGCTCCGGGGCTACACCTTC. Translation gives CASSERGALRGYTF.

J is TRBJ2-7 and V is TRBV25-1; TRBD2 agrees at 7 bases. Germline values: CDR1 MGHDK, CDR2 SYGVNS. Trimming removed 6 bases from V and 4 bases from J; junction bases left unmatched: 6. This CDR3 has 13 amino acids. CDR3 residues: CASRKGGRYEQYF. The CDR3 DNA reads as TGTGCCAGCAGAAAAGGCGGGAGATACGAGCAGTACTTC.

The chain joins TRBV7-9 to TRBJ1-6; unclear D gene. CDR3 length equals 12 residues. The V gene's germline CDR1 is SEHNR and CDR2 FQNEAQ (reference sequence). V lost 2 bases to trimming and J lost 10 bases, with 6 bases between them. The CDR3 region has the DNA TGTGCCAGCAGCTTAAGTGGCTCACCCCTCCACTTT. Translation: CASSLSGSPLHF.

CDR3 nucleotides: TGTGCCAGTTCTAACGGCTACGAGCAGTACTTC. It yields the protein CASSNGYEQYF. This chain connects TRBV19 to TRBJ2-7, with no clear D. Trimming took 8 bases from V and 3 from J, leaving 8 bases between them. The length of the CDR3 is 11 residues. The germline V gene encodes CDR1 LNHDA and CDR2 SQIVND (reference sequence).

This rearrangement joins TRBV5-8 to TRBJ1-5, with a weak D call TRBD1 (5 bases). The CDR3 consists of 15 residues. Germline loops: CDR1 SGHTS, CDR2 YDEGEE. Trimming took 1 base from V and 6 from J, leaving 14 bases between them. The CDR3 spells CASSLHMGGGQPQHF. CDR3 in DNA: TGTGCCAGCAGCTTGCACATGGGGGGGGGTCAGCCCCAGCATTTT.

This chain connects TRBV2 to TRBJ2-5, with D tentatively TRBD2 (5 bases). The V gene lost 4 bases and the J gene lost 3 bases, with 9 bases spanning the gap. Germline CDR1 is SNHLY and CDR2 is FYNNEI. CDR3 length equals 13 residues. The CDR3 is CASSVSGKETQYF. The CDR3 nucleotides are TGTGCCAGCAGTGTCTCGGGAAAAGAGACCCAGTACTTC.

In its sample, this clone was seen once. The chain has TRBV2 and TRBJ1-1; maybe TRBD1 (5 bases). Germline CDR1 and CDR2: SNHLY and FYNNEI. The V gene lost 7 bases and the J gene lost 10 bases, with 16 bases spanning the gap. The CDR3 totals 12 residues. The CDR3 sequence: CASNRSGTRAFF. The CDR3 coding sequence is TGTGCCAGCAACAGGAGCGGGACTAGAGCTTTCTTT.

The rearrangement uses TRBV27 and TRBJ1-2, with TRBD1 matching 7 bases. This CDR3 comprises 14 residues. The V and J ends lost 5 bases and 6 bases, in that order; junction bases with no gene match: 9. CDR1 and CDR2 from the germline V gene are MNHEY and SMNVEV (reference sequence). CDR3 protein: CASSLPGGLNGYTF. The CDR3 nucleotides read TGTGCCAGCAGTCTTCCAGGGGGGTTGAATGGCTACACCTTC.

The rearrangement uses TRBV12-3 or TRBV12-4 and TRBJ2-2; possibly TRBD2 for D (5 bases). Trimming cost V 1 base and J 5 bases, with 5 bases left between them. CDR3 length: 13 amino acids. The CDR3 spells CASSLGGTGELFF. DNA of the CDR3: TGTGCCAGCAGTTTAGGAGGGACCGGGGAGCTGTTTTTT.

The DNA for the CDR3 is TGTGCCAGCAGCCCAACAGGGGGCGGTGGCTACACCTTC. Protein product: CASSPTGGGGYTF. The chain has TRBV3-1 (or the pseudogene TRBV3-2) and TRBJ1-2, with 9 bases aligning to TRBD1. The CDR3 is 13 residues long. The V and J ends lost 4 bases and 7 bases, in that order; junction bases with no gene match: 4. The germline V gene encodes CDR1 LGHDT and CDR2 YNNKEL (reference sequence).

The CDR3 nucleotides are TGTGCCACCAGTGGAGGGGGCGTAGAGACCCAGTACTTC. As protein: CATSGGGVETQYF. This chain links TRBV24-1 with TRBJ2-5; 7 nucleotides match TRBD1. V dropped 5 bases and J dropped 4; count of bases not matched to a gene: 3. The CDR3 sequence is 13 residues long. The V gene's germline CDR1 is KGHDR and CDR2 SFDVKD.

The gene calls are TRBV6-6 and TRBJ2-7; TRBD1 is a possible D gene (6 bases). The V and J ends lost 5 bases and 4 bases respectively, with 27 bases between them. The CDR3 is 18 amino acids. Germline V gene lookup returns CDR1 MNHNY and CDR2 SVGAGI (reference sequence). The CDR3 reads CASSHPLLTGTGMYEQYF. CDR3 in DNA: TGTGCCAGCAGTCACCCTTTACTTACAGGGACCGGGATGTACGAGCAGTACTTC.

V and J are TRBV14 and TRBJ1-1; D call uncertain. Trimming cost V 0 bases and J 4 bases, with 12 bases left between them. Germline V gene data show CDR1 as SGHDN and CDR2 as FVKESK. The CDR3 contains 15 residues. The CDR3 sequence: CASSQDRVSGTEAFF. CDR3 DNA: TGTGCCAGCAGCCAAGATCGGGTATCGGGCACTGAAGCTTTCTTT.

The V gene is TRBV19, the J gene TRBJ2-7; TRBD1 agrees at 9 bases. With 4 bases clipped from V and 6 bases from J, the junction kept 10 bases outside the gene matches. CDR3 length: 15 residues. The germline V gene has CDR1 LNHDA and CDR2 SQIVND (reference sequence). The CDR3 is CASSTRGTGIGEQYF. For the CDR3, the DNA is TGTGCCAGTAGTACCCGAGGGACAGGGATTGGCGAGCAGTACTTC.

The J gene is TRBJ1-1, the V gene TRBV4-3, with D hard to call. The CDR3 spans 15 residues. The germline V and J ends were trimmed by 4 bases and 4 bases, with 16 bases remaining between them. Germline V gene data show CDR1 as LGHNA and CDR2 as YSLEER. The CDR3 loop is CASSPDWAGGTEAFF. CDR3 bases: TGCGCCAGCAGCCCAGACTGGGCTGGAGGCACTGAAGCTTTCTTT.

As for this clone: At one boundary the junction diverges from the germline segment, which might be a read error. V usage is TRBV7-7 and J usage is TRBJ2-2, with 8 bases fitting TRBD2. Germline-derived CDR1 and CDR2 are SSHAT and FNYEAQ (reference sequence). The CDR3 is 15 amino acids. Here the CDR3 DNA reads TGTGCTAGCAGCCCCGGGACTAGGGACACCGGGGAGCTGTTTTTT. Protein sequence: CASSPGTRDTGELFF.

CDR3 protein: CASSLQGVNSPLHF. As DNA, the CDR3 is TGTGCCAGCAGCTTACAGGGGGTAAACTCACCCCTCCACTTT. V gene TRBV11-2 combines with J gene TRBJ1-6; 7 positions match TRBD1. The germline V gene has CDR1 SGHAT and CDR2 FQNNGV. The CDR3 is 14 residues long. Trimming took 2 bases from V and 10 from J; bases not matched to a gene: 5. The whole variable domain, remainder taken from reference TRBV11-2 and TRBJ1-6, is EAGVAQSPRYKIIEKRQSVAFWCNPISGHATLYWYQQILGQGPKLLIQFQNNGVVDDSQLPKDRFSAERLKGVDSTLKIQPAKLEDSAVYLCASSLQGVNSPLHFGNGTRLTVT.